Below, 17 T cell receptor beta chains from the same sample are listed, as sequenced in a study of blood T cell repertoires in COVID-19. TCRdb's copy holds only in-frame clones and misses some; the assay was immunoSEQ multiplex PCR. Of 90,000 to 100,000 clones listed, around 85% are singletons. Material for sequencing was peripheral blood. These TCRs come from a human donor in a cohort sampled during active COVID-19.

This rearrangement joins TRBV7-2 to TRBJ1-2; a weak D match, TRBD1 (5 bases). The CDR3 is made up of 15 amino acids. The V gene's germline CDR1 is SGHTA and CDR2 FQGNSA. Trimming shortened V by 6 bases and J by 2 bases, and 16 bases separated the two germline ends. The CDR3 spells CASSLGGGVNYGYTF. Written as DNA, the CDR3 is TGTGCCAGCAGTCTTGGAGGAGGGGTGAACTATGGCTACACCTTC.

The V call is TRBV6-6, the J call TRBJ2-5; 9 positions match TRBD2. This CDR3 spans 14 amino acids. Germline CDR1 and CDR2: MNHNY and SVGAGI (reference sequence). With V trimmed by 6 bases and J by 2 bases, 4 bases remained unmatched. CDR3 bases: TGTGCCAGCAGGTCCAGCGGGGGGCAAGAGACCCAGTACTTC. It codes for CASRSSGGQETQYF.

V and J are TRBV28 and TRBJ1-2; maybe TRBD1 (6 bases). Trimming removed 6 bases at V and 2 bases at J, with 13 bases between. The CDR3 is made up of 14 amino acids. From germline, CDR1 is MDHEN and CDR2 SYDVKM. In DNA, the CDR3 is TGTGCCAGCAGCCTGGACAGTTTGAACTATGGCTACACCTTC. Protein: CASSLDSLNYGYTF.

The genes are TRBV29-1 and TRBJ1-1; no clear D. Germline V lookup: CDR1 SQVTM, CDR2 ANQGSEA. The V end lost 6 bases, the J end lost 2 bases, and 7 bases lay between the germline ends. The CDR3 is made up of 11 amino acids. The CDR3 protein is CSVEENTEAFF. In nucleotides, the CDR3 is TGCAGCGTCGAGGAAAACACTGAAGCTTTCTTT.

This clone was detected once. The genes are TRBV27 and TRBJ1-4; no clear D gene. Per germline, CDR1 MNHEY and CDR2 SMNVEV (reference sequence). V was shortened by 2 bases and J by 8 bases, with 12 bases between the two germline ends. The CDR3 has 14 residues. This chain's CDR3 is CASSLRGSREKLFF. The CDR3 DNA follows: TGTGCCAGCAGTTTAAGAGGGTCAAGGGAAAAACTGTTTTTT.

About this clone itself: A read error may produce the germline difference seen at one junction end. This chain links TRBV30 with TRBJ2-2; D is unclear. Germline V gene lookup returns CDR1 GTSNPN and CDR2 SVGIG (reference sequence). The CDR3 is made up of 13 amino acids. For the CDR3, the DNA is TGTGCTTGGACCGAGAGGAACACCGGGGAGCTGTTTTTT. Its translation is CAWTERNTGELFF. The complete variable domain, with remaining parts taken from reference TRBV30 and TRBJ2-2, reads SQTIHQWPATLVQPVGSPLSLECTVEGTSNPNLYWYRQAAGRGLQLLFYSVGIGQISSEVPQNLSASRPQDRQFILSSKKLLLSDSGFYLCAWTERNTGELFFGEGSRLTVL.

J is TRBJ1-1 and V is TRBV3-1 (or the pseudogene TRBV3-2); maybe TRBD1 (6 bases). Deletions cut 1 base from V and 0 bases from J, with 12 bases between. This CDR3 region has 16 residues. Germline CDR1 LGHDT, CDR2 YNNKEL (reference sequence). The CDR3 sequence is CASSQAQGWMNTEAFF. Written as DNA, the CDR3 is TGTGCCAGCAGCCAAGCACAGGGTTGGATGAACACTGAAGCTTTCTTT.

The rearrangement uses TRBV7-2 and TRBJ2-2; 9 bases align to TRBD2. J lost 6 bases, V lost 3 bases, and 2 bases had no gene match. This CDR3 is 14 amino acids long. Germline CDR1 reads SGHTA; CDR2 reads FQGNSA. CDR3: CASSFQRGAGELFF. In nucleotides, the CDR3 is TGTGCCAGCAGCTTCCAGCGGGGGGCCGGGGAGCTGTTTTTT.

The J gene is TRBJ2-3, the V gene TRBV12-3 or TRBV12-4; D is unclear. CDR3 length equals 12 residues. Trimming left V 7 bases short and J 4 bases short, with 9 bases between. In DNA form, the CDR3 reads TGTGCCAGCACCTCGGTTGCAGATACGCAGTATTTT. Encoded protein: CASTSVADTQYF.

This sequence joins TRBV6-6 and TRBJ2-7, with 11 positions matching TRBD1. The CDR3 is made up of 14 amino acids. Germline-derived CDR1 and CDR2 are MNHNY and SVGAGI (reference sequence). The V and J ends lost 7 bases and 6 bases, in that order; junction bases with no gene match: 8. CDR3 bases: TGTGCCAGCACTCCGGACAGGGGGCCTGTCGAGCAGTACTTC. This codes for CASTPDRGPVEQYF.

The CDR3 bases are TGTGCCAGCAGCGTTGGCGGAGCTTTCTATGGCTACACCTTC. Its translation: CASSVGGAFYGYTF. The chain joins TRBV9 to TRBJ1-2; D is undetermined. This CDR3 is 14 amino acids long. From germline, CDR1 is SGDLS and CDR2 YYNGEE. The V and J ends lost 2 bases and 4 bases respectively, with 12 bases between them.

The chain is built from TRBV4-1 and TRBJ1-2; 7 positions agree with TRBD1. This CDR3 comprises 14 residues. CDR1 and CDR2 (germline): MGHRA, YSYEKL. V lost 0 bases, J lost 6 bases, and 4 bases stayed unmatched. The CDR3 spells CASSQDDRVNGYTF. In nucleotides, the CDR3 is TGCGCCAGCAGCCAAGACGACAGGGTTAATGGCTACACCTTC.

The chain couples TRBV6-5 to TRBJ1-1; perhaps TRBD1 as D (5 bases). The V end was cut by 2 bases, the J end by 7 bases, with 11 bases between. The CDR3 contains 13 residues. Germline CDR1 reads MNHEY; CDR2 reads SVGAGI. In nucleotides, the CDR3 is TGTGCCAGCAGTTACCATTGGGACTTTGAAGCTTTCTTT. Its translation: CASSYHWDFEAFF.

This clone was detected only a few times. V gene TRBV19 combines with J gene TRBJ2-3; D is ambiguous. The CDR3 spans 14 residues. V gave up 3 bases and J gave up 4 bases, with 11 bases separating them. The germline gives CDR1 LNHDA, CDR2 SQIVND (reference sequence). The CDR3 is CASSIQYSSDTQYF. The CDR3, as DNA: TGTGCCAGTAGTATCCAGTATTCCTCAGATACGCAGTATTTT.

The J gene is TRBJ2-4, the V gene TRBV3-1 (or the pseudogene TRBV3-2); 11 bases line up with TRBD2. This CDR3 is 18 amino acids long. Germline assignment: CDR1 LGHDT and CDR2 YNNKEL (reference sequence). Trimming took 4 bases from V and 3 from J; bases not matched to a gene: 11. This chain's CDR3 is CASSPDYIAGGLKNIQYF. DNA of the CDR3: TGTGCCAGCAGCCCGGACTACATAGCGGGGGGGCTCAAAAACATTCAGTACTTC.

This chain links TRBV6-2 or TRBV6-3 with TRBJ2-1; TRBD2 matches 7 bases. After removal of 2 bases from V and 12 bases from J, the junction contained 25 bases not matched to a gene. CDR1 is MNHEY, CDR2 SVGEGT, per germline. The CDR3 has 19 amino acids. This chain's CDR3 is CASSYPAARVAGVKSGQFF. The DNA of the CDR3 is TGTGCCAGCAGTTACCCAGCCGCGCGAGTTGCGGGGGTAAAGTCGGGGCAGTTCTTC.

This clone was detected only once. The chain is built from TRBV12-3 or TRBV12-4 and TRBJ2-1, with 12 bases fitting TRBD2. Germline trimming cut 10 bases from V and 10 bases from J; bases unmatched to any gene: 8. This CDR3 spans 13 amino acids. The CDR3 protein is CATGLAGASEQFF. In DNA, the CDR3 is TGTGCCACGGGACTAGCGGGTGCCAGCGAGCAGTTCTTC.